Presented here are 25 T cell receptor beta chains from one specimen sequenced in a study of response to subunit inactivated influenza vaccine. From the RT-PCR reads, TCRdb called clonotypes with MiXCR, one entry per CDR3 protein. Of hundreds of thousands of distinct CDR3 sequences listed, 12% to 15% are singletons. This material consisted of PBMCs from blood, taken about 14 days before vaccination. These receptors all come from a middle-aged man who received an inactivated influenza vaccine.

In this sample, this clonotype turned up many times. The genes are TRBV5-1 and TRBJ2-5, with D possibly being TRBD2 (6 bases). Germline V gene sequence: CDR1 SGHRS, CDR2 YFSETQ. Trimming removed 6 bases at V and 2 bases at J, with 20 bases between. This CDR3 is 16 amino acids long. In nucleotides, the CDR3 is TGCGCCAGCATCTCACAGCTGGGTAGCGGACAAGAGACCCAGTACTTC. Translating it yields CASISQLGSGQETQYF.

This clonotype has a count of ten or more. The chain has TRBV20-1 and TRBJ2-7; TRBD2 matches at 9 bases. CDR1 is DFQATT and CDR2 is SNEGSKA in the germline V gene (reference sequence). J was trimmed by 2 bases and V by 7 bases; bases with no gene match: 9. The CDR3 consists of 14 residues. CDR3 sequence (DNA): TGCAGTGTTCTTCGGAGCGGGAGGACCTACGAGCAGTACTTC. It specifies CSVLRSGRTYEQYF.

The J gene is TRBJ1-2, the V gene TRBV7-2; D not certain. The germline V and J ends were trimmed by 2 bases and 5 bases, with 12 bases remaining between them. The CDR3 is 14 residues long. Germline V gives CDR1 SGHTA, CDR2 FQGNSA. CDR3 nucleotides: TGTGCCAGCAGCTTACCAACGGGTGATTATGGCTACACCTTC. This gives the protein CASSLPTGDYGYTF.

This clonotype was counted many times. V and J are TRBV27 and TRBJ2-1; D may be TRBD1 (6 bases). Germline V gene sequence: CDR1 MNHEY, CDR2 SMNVEV (reference sequence). V shed 6 bases and J shed 9 bases, with 21 bases lying between them. There are 15 residues in the CDR3. The CDR3 nucleotides are TGTGCCAGCAGACTCCAAAACTACAGGGTTAGTGAGCAGTTCTTC. Its protein product is CASRLQNYRVSEQFF.

V is TRBV29-1 and J is TRBJ1-4; D remains ambiguous. Trimming removed 8 bases at V and 5 bases at J, with 27 bases between. The CDR3 is made up of 17 amino acids. Germline V CDR1 and CDR2: SQVTM, ANQGSEA. This CDR3 is CSPFIRPLPCWNEKLFF. The CDR3 DNA reads as TGCAGCCCCTTTATCAGGCCCTTGCCCTGCTGGAATGAAAAACTGTTTTTT.

Only a few counts were recorded for this clonotype. V gene TRBV19 combines with J gene TRBJ2-1; the match to TRBD2 covers 7 bases. From germline, CDR1 is LNHDA and CDR2 SQIVND (reference sequence). Trimming took 6 bases from V and 0 from J; bases not matched to a gene: 11. The CDR3 spans 17 residues. This CDR3 reads CASRAGDSGRSYNEQFF. The CDR3 region has the DNA TGTGCCAGTAGGGCGGGGGATAGCGGTCGCTCCTACAATGAGCAGTTCTTC.

V and J are TRBV6-2 or TRBV6-3 and TRBJ1-2; TRBD1 might be the D (6 bases). The ends were cut back, 10 bases at V and 5 bases at J, with 17 bases in the middle. The CDR3 runs 13 residues. The V gene's germline CDR1 is MNHEY and CDR2 SVGEGT. The CDR3 loop is CATTVSRGYGYTF. DNA of the CDR3: TGTGCCACCACCGTCAGCAGGGGATATGGCTACACCTTC.

This clonotype was counted ten times or more. DNA for the CDR3: TGTGCCAGCAGCGTAGGAGCGGACAGGGCGTACCTAGGGGCCAACGTCCTGACTTTC. Its translation is CASSVGADRAYLGANVLTF. The chain joins TRBV9 to TRBJ2-6; 8 bases agree with TRBD1. This CDR3 has 19 amino acids. V trimming: 0 bases; J trimming: 4 bases; junction bases outside the gene matches: 12. CDR1 is SGDLS, CDR2 YYNGEE, per germline.

The J gene is TRBJ2-3, the V gene TRBV10-3; 10 bases fit TRBD1. V lost 0 bases and J lost 3; bases outside the gene matches: 3. This CDR3 has 16 residues. CDR1 is ENHRY and CDR2 is SYGVKD in the germline V gene. CDR3 DNA sequence: TGTGCCATCAGTGAGTCAGGGACAGGGGAAACAGATACGCAGTATTTT. It specifies CAISESGTGETDTQYF.

In its sample, this clonotype was seen a few times. The chain carries TRBV7-6 and TRBJ2-2; TRBD2 agrees at 13 bases. Germline V CDR1 and CDR2: SGHVS, FNYEAQ. V was pared by 4 bases and J by 4 bases, with 3 bases of the junction left unmatched. This CDR3 region has 16 residues. CDR3 in amino acids: CASSSGLAGPTGELFF. DNA of the CDR3: TGTGCCAGCAGCTCGGGACTAGCGGGACCCACCGGGGAGCTGTTTTTT.

The table lists this clonotype with a count of one. As DNA, the CDR3 is TGCGCCAGCACCCTCGAGGGACAGTCTAATGAAAAACTGTTTTTT. This codes for CASTLEGQSNEKLFF. J is TRBJ1-4 and V is TRBV5-1, with TRBD1 matching over 7 bases. Germline trimming cut 6 bases from V and 3 bases from J; bases unmatched to any gene: 8. From germline, CDR1 is SGHRS and CDR2 YFSETQ. The length of the CDR3 is 15 residues.

This clonotype was seen more than once but under ten times. This chain joins TRBV4-3 and TRBJ2-7; D might be TRBD2 (6 bases). Germline CDR1 reads LGHNA; CDR2 reads YSLEER. The CDR3 spans 17 residues. V dropped 1 base and J dropped 6 bases, with 22 bases sitting between them. CDR3 coding DNA: TGCGCCAGCAGCCAAGGTAGTCCGAGGAGGGCTTTCGGCGAGCAGTACTTC. Translated: CASSQGSPRRAFGEQYF.

This clonotype has a handful of counts. The J gene is TRBJ2-2, the V gene TRBV6-5; D unresolved. The germline V gene has CDR1 MNHEY and CDR2 SVGAGI. Trimming took 0 bases from V and 1 from J, leaving 9 bases between them. CDR3 length: 16 residues. The CDR3 nucleotides are TGTGCCAGCAGTTACTCGGGCAGCCGGAACACCGGGGAGCTGTTTTTT. This codes for CASSYSGSRNTGELFF.

This clonotype was detected a few times. This chain links TRBV12-3 or TRBV12-4 with TRBJ2-1, with 7 bases fitting TRBD2. There are 15 residues in the CDR3. V dropped 3 bases and J dropped 6; count of bases not matched to a gene: 8. The CDR3 reads CASSLMGGGSNEQFF. The CDR3 DNA reads as TGTGCCAGCAGTTTGATGGGGGGGGGATCCAATGAGCAGTTCTTC.

This clonotype has just a few counts. This chain links TRBV7-2 with TRBJ1-5; no definite D call. This CDR3 spans 13 amino acids. With 0 bases removed from V and 7 bases from J, the gap between germline ends came to 7 bases. Germline V gene data show CDR1 as SGHTA and CDR2 as FQGNSA. CDR3 sequence: CASSLAWVQPQHF. The CDR3 DNA follows: TGTGCCAGCAGCTTAGCGTGGGTCCAGCCCCAGCATTTT.

This chain uses TRBV6-1 with TRBJ2-7; 14 bases line up with TRBD2. The germline V gene has CDR1 MNHNS and CDR2 SASEGT. V lost 5 bases to trimming and J lost 0 bases; unmatched junction nucleotides: 6. This CDR3 contains 17 residues. CDR3 sequence: CASSRGLAGEHSYEQYF. CDR3 coding DNA: TGTGCCAGCAGTAGGGGACTAGCGGGGGAACACTCCTACGAGCAGTACTTC.

The chain is built from TRBV7-9 and TRBJ2-7, with 8 nucleotides matching TRBD2. After removal of 8 bases from V and 5 bases from J, the junction contained 5 bases not matched to a gene. Per the germline V gene, CDR1 is SEHNR and CDR2 is FQNEAQ (reference sequence). CDR3 length: 12 amino acids. The CDR3 is CASSGGAHEQYF. DNA of the CDR3: TGTGCCAGCTCCGGGGGGGCCCACGAGCAGTACTTC.

The chain is built from TRBV10-3 and TRBJ2-7; D uncertain. The CDR3 sequence is 14 residues long. The germline V and J ends were trimmed by 6 bases and 3 bases, with 15 bases remaining between them. Germline V gene sequence: CDR1 ENHRY, CDR2 SYGVKD. The CDR3 loop is CAISPGSPNYEQYF. Written as DNA, the CDR3 is TGTGCCATCAGCCCCGGGTCCCCGAACTACGAGCAGTACTTC.

Only a few counts were recorded for this clonotype. The rearrangement uses TRBV11-1 and TRBJ2-1, with 8 bases aligning to TRBD1. This CDR3 is built from 16 residues. The germline V gene encodes CDR1 SGHAT and CDR2 FQDESV (reference sequence). With V trimmed by 5 bases and J by 0 bases, 6 bases remained unmatched. CDR3 in DNA: TGTGCCAGCAGCCGACAGGGGCGCAACTCCTACAATGAGCAGTTCTTC. This encodes CASSRQGRNSYNEQFF.

This clonotype was detected a few times. The chain links TRBV6-1 to TRBJ1-5; a possible D gene is TRBD1 (6 bases). The CDR3 runs 14 residues. Per the germline V gene, CDR1 is MNHNS and CDR2 is SASEGT. V dropped 6 bases and J dropped 4 bases, with 13 bases sitting between them. The CDR3: CASRLPGQNQPQHF. The CDR3 nucleotides are TGTGCCAGCAGACTACCGGGACAAAATCAGCCCCAGCATTTT.

This chain uses TRBV7-9 with TRBJ2-7; TRBD1 or TRBD2 may be the D gene (6 bases each). V was clipped by 3 bases and J by 2 bases, with 14 bases between them. CDR3 length equals 15 residues. The germline gives CDR1 SEHNR, CDR2 FQNEAQ (reference sequence). In nucleotides, the CDR3 is TGTGCCAGCAGCTTTACGGGGGCCCTGACCTACGAGCAGTACTTC. Translated: CASSFTGALTYEQYF.

This clonotype was recorded a few times. The gene calls are TRBV4-1 and TRBJ1-4; no clear D. The CDR3 is 13 residues long. V was cut by 1 base and J by 12 bases, with 12 bases left in between. CDR1 and CDR2 (germline): MGHRA, YSYEKL. As DNA, the CDR3 is TGCGCCAGCAGCCAAGGGACCTATTCGGAACTGTTTTTT. The encoded protein is CASSQGTYSELFF.

This clonotype appeared a few times. The chain's CDR3 is CASSLGGATNTGELFF. CDR3 nucleotides: TGTGCCAGCAGTTTAGGGGGGGCGACGAACACCGGGGAGCTGTTTTTT. This sequence joins TRBV12-3 or TRBV12-4 and TRBJ2-2, with D perhaps matching TRBD1 or TRBD2 (6 bases each). The CDR3 extends over 16 amino acids. With 1 base removed from V and 0 bases from J, the gap between germline ends came to 9 bases.

The rearrangement joins TRBV5-1 to TRBJ2-7; the match to TRBD1 covers 10 bases. The CDR3 spans 14 residues. V lost 4 bases and J lost 5; bases outside the gene matches: 6. Germline CDR1 is SGHRS and CDR2 is YFSETQ. CDR3 DNA sequence: TGCGCCAGCAGCAGAAGACAGGGGGCTAACGAGCAGTACTTC. Translation gives CASSRRQGANEQYF.

This clonotype was recorded at least ten times. The chain combines TRBV4-2 with TRBJ2-1; 11 nucleotides line up with TRBD2. Trimming removed 0 bases from V and 6 bases from J; junction bases left unmatched: 4. The CDR3 is 16 residues long. From germline, CDR1 is LGHNA and CDR2 YNFKEQ. The CDR3 DNA reads as TGTGCCAGCAGCCAAGAAGACCTAGCGGGAGGCAATGAGCAGTTCTTC. Translating it yields CASSQEDLAGGNEQFF.